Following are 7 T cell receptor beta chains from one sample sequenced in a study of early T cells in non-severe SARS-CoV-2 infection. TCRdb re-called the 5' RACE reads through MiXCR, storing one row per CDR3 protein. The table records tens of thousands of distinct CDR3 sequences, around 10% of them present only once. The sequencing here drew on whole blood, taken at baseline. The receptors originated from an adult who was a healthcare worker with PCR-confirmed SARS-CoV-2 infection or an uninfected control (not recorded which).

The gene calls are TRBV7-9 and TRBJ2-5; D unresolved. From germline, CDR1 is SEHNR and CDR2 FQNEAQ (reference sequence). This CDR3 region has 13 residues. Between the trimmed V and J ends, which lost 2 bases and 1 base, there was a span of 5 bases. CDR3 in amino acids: CASSLPGQETQYF. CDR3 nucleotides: TGTGCCAGCAGCTTACCCGGCCAAGAGACCCAGTACTTC. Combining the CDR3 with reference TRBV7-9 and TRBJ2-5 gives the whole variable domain DTGVSQNPRHKITKRGQNVTFRCDPISEHNRLYWYRQTLGQGPEFLTYFQNEAQLEKSRLLSDRFSAERPKGSFSTLEIQRTEQGDSAMYLCASSLPGQETQYFGPGTRLLVL.

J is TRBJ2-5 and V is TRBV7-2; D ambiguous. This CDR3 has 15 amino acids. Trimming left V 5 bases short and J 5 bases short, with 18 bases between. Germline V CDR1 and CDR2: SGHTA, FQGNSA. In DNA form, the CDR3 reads TGTGCCAGCAGCCTCACCGTTACCCTCGGGGAGACCCAGTACTTC. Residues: CASSLTVTLGETQYF.

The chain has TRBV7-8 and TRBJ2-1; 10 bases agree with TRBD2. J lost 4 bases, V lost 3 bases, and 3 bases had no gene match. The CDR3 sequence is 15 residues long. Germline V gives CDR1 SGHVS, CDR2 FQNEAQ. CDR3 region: CASSFSSGRYNEQFF. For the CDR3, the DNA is TGTGCCAGCAGCTTCTCTAGCGGGAGATACAATGAGCAGTTCTTC.

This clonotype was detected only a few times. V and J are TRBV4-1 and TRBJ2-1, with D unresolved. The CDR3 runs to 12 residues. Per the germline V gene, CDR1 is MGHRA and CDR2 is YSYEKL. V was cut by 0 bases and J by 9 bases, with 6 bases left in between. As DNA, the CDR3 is TGCGCCAGCAGCCAAGAACGACGTGAGCAGTTCTTC. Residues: CASSQERREQFF.

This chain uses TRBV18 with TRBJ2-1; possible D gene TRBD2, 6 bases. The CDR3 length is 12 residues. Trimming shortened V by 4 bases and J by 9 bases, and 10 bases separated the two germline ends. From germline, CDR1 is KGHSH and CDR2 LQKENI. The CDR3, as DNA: TGTGCCAGCTCACGCCGGGGGAGTGAGCAGTTCTTC. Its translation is CASSRRGSEQFF.

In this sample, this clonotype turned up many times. The DNA of the CDR3 is TGTGCCACCAGTGATTCCTGGCTAGCGAGGAACACCGGGGAGCTGTTTTTT. This sequence encodes CATSDSWLARNTGELFF. The chain links TRBV24-1 to TRBJ2-2, with D perhaps TRBD2 (6 bases). The ends were cut back, 2 bases at V and 1 base at J, with 13 bases in the middle. The V gene's germline CDR1 is KGHDR and CDR2 SFDVKD. The CDR3 is 17 amino acids.

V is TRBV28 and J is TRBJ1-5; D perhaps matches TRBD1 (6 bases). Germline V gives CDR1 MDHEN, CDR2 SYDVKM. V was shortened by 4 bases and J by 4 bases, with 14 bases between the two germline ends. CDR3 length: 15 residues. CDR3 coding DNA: TGTGCCAGCAGTTGGGGGGCAGAGGGAAATCAGCCCCAGCATTTT. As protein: CASSWGAEGNQPQHF.